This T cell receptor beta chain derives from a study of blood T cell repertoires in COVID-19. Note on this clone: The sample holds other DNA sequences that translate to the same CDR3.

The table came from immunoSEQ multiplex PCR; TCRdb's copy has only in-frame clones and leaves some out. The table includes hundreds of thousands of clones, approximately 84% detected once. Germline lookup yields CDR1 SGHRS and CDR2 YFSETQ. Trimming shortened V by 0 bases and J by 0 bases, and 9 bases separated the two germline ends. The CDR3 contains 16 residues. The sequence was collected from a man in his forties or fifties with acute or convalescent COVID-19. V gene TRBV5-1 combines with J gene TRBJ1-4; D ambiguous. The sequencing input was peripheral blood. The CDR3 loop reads CASSLAGGTTNEKLFF. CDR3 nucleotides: TGCGCCAGCAGCTTGGCCGGAGGGACAACTAATGAAAAACTGTTTTTT.